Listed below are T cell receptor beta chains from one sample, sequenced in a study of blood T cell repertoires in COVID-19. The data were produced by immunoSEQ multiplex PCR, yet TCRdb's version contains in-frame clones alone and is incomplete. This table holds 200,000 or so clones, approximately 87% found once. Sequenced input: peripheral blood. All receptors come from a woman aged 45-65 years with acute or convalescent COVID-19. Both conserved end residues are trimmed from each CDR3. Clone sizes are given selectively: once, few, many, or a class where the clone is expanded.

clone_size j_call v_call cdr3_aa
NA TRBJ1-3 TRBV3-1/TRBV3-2 ASSQRGNSGNTIY
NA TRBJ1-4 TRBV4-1 ASSQAGGTAEKLF
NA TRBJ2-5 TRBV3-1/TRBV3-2 ASSQAGGETQY
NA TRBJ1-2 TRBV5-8 ASSFGQGDGYT
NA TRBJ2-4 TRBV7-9 ASSLAGGLAKNIQY
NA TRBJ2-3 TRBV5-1 ASSPDRDRTDTQY
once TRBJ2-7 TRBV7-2 ASSAGPANYEQY
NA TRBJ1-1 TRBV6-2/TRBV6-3 ASSYSSGGPTEAF
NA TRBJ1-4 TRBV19 ASSIGTGGAEKLF
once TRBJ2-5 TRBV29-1 SASGGGGQETQY
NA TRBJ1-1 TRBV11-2 ASSPGQLTEAF
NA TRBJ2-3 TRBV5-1 ASSLQVLRTDTQY
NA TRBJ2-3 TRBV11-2 ASSLDAPTWDYATDTQY